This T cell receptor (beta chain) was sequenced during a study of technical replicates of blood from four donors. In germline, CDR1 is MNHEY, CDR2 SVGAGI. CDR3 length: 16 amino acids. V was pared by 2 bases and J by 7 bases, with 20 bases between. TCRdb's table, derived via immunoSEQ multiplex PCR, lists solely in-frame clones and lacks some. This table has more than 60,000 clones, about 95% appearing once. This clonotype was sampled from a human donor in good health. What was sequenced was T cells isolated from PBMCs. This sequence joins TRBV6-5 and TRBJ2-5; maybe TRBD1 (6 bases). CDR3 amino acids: CASSYRNWAGVGTQYF. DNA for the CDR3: TGTGCCAGCAGTTACAGGAATTGGGCAGGGGTAGGGACCCAGTACTTC.